The entry below gives a single TCR beta chain sequence along with its context. Random hexamers primed reverse transcription of about 0.45 to 1 ug RNA. Amplification of TCR beta CDR3 spanned 54 Vbeta and 13 Jbeta via immunoSEQ multiplex PCR. Each CDR3 protein is one row after TCRdb ran MiXCR on the immunoSEQ multiplex PCR reads. The repertoire holds about 280,000 distinct CDR3 sequences, roughly 84% seen once, with about 0.11% in the top ten. The entry originates in a study of CD8 T cells in Susac syndrome. CD8+ and CD4+ T cells from blood underwent TCR beta sequencing. Negative isolation was applied to CD8+ and CD4+ T cells, and FACS enrichment was applied to TEMRA cells. Trimming cost V 4 bases and J 7 bases, with 7 bases left between them. The CDR3 totals 11 residues.

V gene TRBV12-3 or TRBV12-4 combines with J gene TRBJ1-1; D uncertain. The source of this sequence is a human donor with multiple sclerosis. The sequencing input was CD8+ T cells from PBMCs. This CDR3 is CASSWGYEAFF. CDR3 nucleotide sequence: TGTGCCAGCAGTTGGGGTTATGAAGCTTTCTTT.